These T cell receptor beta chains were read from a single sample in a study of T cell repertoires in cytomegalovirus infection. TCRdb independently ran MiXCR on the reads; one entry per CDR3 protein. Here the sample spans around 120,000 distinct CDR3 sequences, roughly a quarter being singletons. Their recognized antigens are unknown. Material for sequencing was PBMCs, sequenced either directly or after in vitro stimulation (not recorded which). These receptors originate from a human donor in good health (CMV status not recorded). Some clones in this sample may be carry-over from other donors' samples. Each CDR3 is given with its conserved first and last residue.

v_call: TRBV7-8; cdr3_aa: CASSSRGRWDTEAFF
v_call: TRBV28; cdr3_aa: CASTLVVDRGTTEAFF
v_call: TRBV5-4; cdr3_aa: CASSFSGRANTEAFF
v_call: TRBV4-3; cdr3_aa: CASSQGTGASGYQETQYF
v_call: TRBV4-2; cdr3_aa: CASSPLAETGELFF
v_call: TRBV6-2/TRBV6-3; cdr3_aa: CASSPGPLNTEAFF
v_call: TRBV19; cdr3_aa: CASSSLAGRYEQYF
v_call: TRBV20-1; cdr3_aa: CSAGGKETQYF
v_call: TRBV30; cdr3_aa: CAWSVERNTIYF
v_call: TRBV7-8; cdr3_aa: CASSLAGEDTQYF
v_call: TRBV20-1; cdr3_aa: CSARRGGVTDTQYF
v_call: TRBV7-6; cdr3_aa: CASSLVDSGRANEQFF
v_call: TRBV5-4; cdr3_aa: CASSLKTSPYEQYF
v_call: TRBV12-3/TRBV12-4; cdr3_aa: CASSFGRETYTDTQYF
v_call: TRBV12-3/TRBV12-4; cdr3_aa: CASSFSVVLAGDYEQYF
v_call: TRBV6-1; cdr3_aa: CASSLRDRMIYEQYF
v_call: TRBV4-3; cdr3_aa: CASSQDLLAGGAATIYF
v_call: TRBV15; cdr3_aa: CATSRDQRETQYF
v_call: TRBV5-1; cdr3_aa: CASSFSGSGNEQFF
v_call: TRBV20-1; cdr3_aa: CSARDEIQLGGRAVKTQYF
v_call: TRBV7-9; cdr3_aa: CASSWTSGRARNEQFF
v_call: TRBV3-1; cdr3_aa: CASSRGQGLSYEQYF
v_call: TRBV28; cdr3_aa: CASSRRRRGNTEAFF
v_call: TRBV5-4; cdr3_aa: CASSLAWGEDTQYF
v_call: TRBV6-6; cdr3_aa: CASRGQGANEQFF
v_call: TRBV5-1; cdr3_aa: CASSTGEGEAFF
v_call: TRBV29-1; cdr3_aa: CSAVSGANVLTF
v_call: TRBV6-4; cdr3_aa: CASSTGTGFNEQFF
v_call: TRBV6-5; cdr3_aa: CASSTGSSYNEQFF
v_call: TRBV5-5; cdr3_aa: CASRGVAGGSSYEQYF
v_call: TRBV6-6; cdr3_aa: CASSYQRGTEAFF
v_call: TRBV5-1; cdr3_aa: CASTLWGPNTEAFF
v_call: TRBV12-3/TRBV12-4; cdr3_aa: CASSFSRPTDTQYF
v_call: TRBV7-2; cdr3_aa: CASSLSFTTRSGLQYF
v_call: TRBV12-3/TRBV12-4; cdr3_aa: CASSSSGSRNIQYF
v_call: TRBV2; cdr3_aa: CASLFREIVETQYF
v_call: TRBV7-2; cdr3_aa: CASSLGTSGTPYEQYF